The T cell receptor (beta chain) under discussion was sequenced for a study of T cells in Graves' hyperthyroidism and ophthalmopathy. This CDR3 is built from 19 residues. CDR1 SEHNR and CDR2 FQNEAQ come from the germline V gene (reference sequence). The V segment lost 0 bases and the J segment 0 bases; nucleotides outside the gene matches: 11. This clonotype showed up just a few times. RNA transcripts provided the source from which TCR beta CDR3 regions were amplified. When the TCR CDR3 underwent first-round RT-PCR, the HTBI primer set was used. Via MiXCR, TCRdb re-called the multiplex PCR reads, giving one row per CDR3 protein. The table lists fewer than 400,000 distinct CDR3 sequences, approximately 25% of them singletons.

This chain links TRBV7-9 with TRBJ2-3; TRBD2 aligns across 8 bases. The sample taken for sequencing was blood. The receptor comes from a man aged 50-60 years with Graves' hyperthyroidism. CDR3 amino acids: CASSLATSGSRSSTDTQYF. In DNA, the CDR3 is TGTGCCAGCAGCTTAGCAACTAGCGGATCGAGATCTAGCACAGATACGCAGTATTTT.